A single sample is the source of the 7 T cell receptor beta chains below, sequenced in a study of cytomegalovirus exposure and HLA in healthy donors. The PCR was carried out with 60 Vbeta primers and 13 Jbeta primers. This table comes from immunoSEQ multiplex PCR, and its TCRdb copy is limited to in-frame clones, with some not included. The sample has roughly 100,000 clones, around 76% seen once; the top ten hold around 10%. Material: PBMCs. The receptor set was obtained from a woman aged 18-29 years in good health and CMV-seropositive.

This clone is a singleton in its sample. The chain uses TRBV2 and TRBJ2-2; the match to TRBD2 covers 11 bases. V dropped 6 bases and J dropped 5; count of bases not matched to a gene: 2. This CDR3 region has 14 residues. CDR1 is SNHLY, CDR2 FYNNEI, per germline. The CDR3 reads CASRGLADTGELFF. In nucleotides, the CDR3 is TGTGCCAGCAGGGGACTAGCGGATACCGGGGAGCTGTTTTTT.

The V call is TRBV7-9, the J call TRBJ1-1; D call uncertain. Trimming pared 1 base from V and 8 bases from J, leaving 8 bases between. The germline gives CDR1 SEHNR, CDR2 FQNEAQ (reference sequence). There are 12 residues in the CDR3. The DNA of the CDR3 is TGTGCCAGCAGCTTAGGAACATCCGAAGCTTTCTTT. As protein: CASSLGTSEAFF.

The genes are TRBV29-1 and TRBJ1-2, with TRBD1 as a possible D gene (6 bases). V was cut by 1 base and J by 10 bases, with 7 bases left in between. The germline CDR1 and CDR2 sequences are SQVTM and ANQGSEA. The CDR3 spans 10 residues. The CDR3 protein is CSVEGTVYTF. The DNA of the CDR3 is TGCAGCGTTGAAGGGACAGTCTACACCTTC.

V usage is TRBV5-8 and J usage is TRBJ2-7, with 12 bases fitting TRBD2. The germline CDR1 and CDR2 sequences are SGHTS and YDEGEE. The CDR3 spans 15 residues. The junction had 4 bases not matched to a gene; V was cut back by 4 bases and J by 2 bases. CDR3 in DNA: TGTGCCAGCAGCACCGCTAGCGGGGGGGCCTACGAGCAGTACTTC. Amino acid sequence: CASSTASGGAYEQYF.

The genes are TRBV5-4 and TRBJ2-1; possibly TRBD2 for D (6 bases). V lost 3 bases and J lost 12, with 10 bases in between. The CDR3 is made up of 11 amino acids. The germline V gene has CDR1 SGHNT and CDR2 YYREEE (reference sequence). In DNA, the CDR3 is TGTGCCAGCAGCTGGGGGACTTGGCAGTTCTTC. It specifies CASSWGTWQFF.

This clone was seen a single time. This rearrangement joins TRBV28 to TRBJ2-7; 8 positions agree with TRBD1. Germline-derived CDR1 and CDR2 are MDHEN and SYDVKM. This CDR3 is 12 amino acids long. Trimming removed 5 bases from V and 5 bases from J; junction bases left unmatched: 2. The CDR3 region is CASSTTGDEQYF. The CDR3 DNA reads TGTGCCAGCAGTACGACAGGGGACGAGCAGTACTTC. Variable domain in full (rest from reference TRBV28 and TRBJ2-7): DVKVTQSSRYLVKRTGEKVFLECVQDMDHENMFWYRQDPGLGLRLIYFSYDVKMKEKGDIPEGYSVSREKKERFSLILESASTNQTSMYLCASSTTGDEQYFGPGTRLTVT.

The rearrangement uses TRBV4-2 and TRBJ2-5, with a tentative D call TRBD1 (6 bases). The DNA end is more similar to TRBJ2-7, so the J call may be wrong. Germline V gives CDR1 LGHNA, CDR2 YNFKEQ. The CDR3 contains 15 residues. The CDR3 nucleotides are TGTGCCAGCAGCCGACGGGACACTCCCACCTACGAGCAGTACTTC. Amino acid sequence: CASSRRDTPTYEQYF.